This T cell receptor (beta chain) emerged from a study of T cell responses to AZD1222 COVID-19 vaccine. Germline V CDR1 and CDR2: SGHKS, YYEKEE (reference sequence). The CDR3 loop spans 15 amino acids. Trimming stripped 0 bases from V and 6 bases from J, with 15 bases between. TCRdb's copy holds only in-frame clones and misses some; the assay was immunoSEQ multiplex PCR. The table shows 110,000 to 150,000 clones, with roughly 90% occurring only once. The sequence was collected from an adult who received the AZD1222 COVID-19 vaccine. The V gene is TRBV5-5, the J gene TRBJ1-1; D remains ambiguous. Sample: peripheral blood, taken 28 days after the second AZD1222 dose. CDR3 DNA sequence: TGTGCCAGCAGCTTGGTGGCACAAGGTCATCCTGAAGCTTTCTTT. Translated: CASSLVAQGHPEAFF.